These 16 T cell receptor beta chains came from one sample sequenced in a study of cytomegalovirus exposure and HLA in healthy donors. The PCR ran on 60 Vbeta and 13 Jbeta primers. Sequencing used immunoSEQ multiplex PCR; TCRdb keeps in-frame clones, though not all of them. The sample has about 80,000 clones, approximately 79% seen once. Sequenced sample: PBMCs. All receptors come from a human donor in good health.

V usage is TRBV2 and J usage is TRBJ1-1, with D unresolved. The CDR3 is made up of 18 amino acids. Germline V CDR1 and CDR2: SNHLY, FYNNEI. V dropped 2 bases and J dropped 1 base, with 20 bases sitting between them. The CDR3 loop reads CASSEHRRGKTPNTEAFF. CDR3 DNA sequence: TGTGCCAGCAGTGAACATAGGAGAGGCAAAACCCCGAACACTGAAGCTTTCTTT.

This clone turned up a few times. V gene TRBV6-1 combines with J gene TRBJ2-1; D might be TRBD1 (6 bases). The CDR3 runs to 13 residues. Germline CDR1 and CDR2: MNHNS and SASEGT. V lost 9 bases and J 1 base, leaving 10 bases between the germline ends. CDR3 region: CASGTSSYNEQFF. CDR3 nucleotide sequence: TGTGCCAGTGGGACATCTTCCTACAATGAGCAGTTCTTC.

The V gene is TRBV27, the J gene TRBJ2-7; the match to TRBD1 covers 8 bases. The V and J ends lost 5 bases and 4 bases, in that order; junction bases with no gene match: 4. Germline V gene data show CDR1 as MNHEY and CDR2 as SMNVEV (reference sequence). This CDR3 region has 13 residues. CDR3 nucleotide sequence: TGTGCCAGCAGTCAGGGGGCCGTATACGAGCAGTACTTC. Protein: CASSQGAVYEQYF.

This clone showed up just a few times. CDR3 sequence: CASRLQGSTDTQYF. The CDR3 DNA sequence: TGTGCCAGCAGGCTACAGGGATCCACAGATACGCAGTATTTT. This chain links TRBV6-1 with TRBJ2-3, with D perhaps matching TRBD1 (6 bases). Germline CDR1 is MNHNS and CDR2 is SASEGT. V was clipped by 6 bases and J by 2 bases, with 12 bases between them. There are 14 residues in the CDR3.

The V call is TRBV4-1, the J call TRBJ1-1, with D perhaps matching TRBD1 (6 bases). V was trimmed by 4 bases and J by 10 bases, leaving 19 bases between them. Germline CDR1 is MGHRA and CDR2 is YSYEKL. This CDR3 is 14 amino acids long. CDR3 residues: CASSPGGGQLGAFF. The CDR3 bases are TGCGCCAGCAGCCCGGGAGGGGGACAATTGGGAGCTTTCTTT.

The sample holds one count of this clone. The chain combines TRBV2 with TRBJ1-3, with a weak D call TRBD1 (5 bases). V was trimmed by 6 bases and J by 2 bases, leaving 11 bases between them. Germline V gives CDR1 SNHLY, CDR2 FYNNEI. This CDR3 comprises 14 residues. The CDR3, as DNA: TGTGCCAGCAGCTGGGGGGGAACTGGAAACACCATATATTTT. This translates into CASSWGGTGNTIYF.

The rearrangement links TRBV9 to TRBJ2-7, with D uncertain. The CDR3 totals 13 residues. V lost 5 bases to trimming and J lost 6 bases, with 15 bases between them. The germline V gene has CDR1 SGDLS and CDR2 YYNGEE. The DNA of the CDR3 is TGTGCCAGCAGTACGGCCCCCACGGGCGAGCAGTACTTC. As protein: CASSTAPTGEQYF.

This clone was observed once. The chain carries TRBV4-1 and TRBJ2-7; D is possibly TRBD1 (5 bases). Trimming stripped 8 bases from V and 2 bases from J, with 16 bases between. The CDR3 has 14 residues. Germline V gene data show CDR1 as MGHRA and CDR2 as YSYEKL. The CDR3 protein is CASATTDDTYEQYF. In DNA, the CDR3 is TGCGCCAGCGCGACGACAGATGATACCTACGAGCAGTACTTC.

The CDR3 spells CASSLGSGFKAFF. The DNA for the CDR3 is TGTGCCAGCAGTCTCGGGTCCGGATTTAAGGCTTTCTTT. V gene TRBV2 combines with J gene TRBJ1-1; D gene unclear. The CDR3 covers 13 residues. With 5 bases removed from V and 11 bases from J, the gap between germline ends came to 18 bases. Germline V CDR1 and CDR2: SNHLY, FYNNEI.

The chain is built from TRBV27 and TRBJ1-2, with D possibly being TRBD1 (6 bases). V was trimmed by 2 bases and J by 3 bases, leaving 10 bases between them. CDR3 length: 14 amino acids. Germline loops: CDR1 MNHEY, CDR2 SMNVEV (reference sequence). CDR3 in DNA: TGTGCCAGCAGTTTACAGGGGAGAGACTATGGCTACACCTTC. Encoded protein: CASSLQGRDYGYTF.

V gene TRBV4-3 combines with J gene TRBJ2-5, with D hard to call. This CDR3 region has 15 residues. V gave up 0 bases and J gave up 1 base, with 9 bases separating them. Germline-derived CDR1 and CDR2 are LGHNA and YSLEER. CDR3 in DNA: TGCGCCAGCAGCCAAGATGAGACTCCCCAAGAGACCCAGTACTTC. Translating gives CASSQDETPQETQYF.

This rearrangement joins TRBV7-9 to TRBJ1-1; 8 bases fit TRBD1. CDR1 is SEHNR, CDR2 FQNEAQ, per germline (reference sequence). With 6 bases clipped from V and 3 bases from J, the junction kept 9 bases outside the gene matches. The CDR3 sequence is 15 residues long. The CDR3 region is CASRRSQGAYTEAFF. The CDR3 coding sequence is TGTGCCAGCAGGAGGTCTCAGGGGGCGTACACTGAAGCTTTCTTT.

J is TRBJ1-3 and V is TRBV7-9; D is unresolved. The CDR3 covers 14 residues. V was cut by 3 bases and J by 8 bases, with 14 bases left in between. Germline values: CDR1 SEHNR, CDR2 FQNEAQ (reference sequence). CDR3: CASSFKNLGDTIYF. DNA of the CDR3: TGTGCCAGCAGCTTCAAAAATCTAGGAGACACCATATATTTT.

This chain joins TRBV10-3 and TRBJ2-1; 9 bases match TRBD2. CDR1 ENHRY and CDR2 SYGVKD come from the germline V gene. The CDR3 is 13 residues long. Trimming cost V 10 bases and J 0 bases; bases outside gene matches: 1. The CDR3 DNA is TGTGCCAGTAGCGGGGGCTCCTACAATGAGCAGTTCTTC. Translating it yields CASSGGSYNEQFF.

The DNA for the CDR3 is TGCGCCAGCAGCACCACTGCGGGGGCGGGTTCTAGCACAGATACGCAGTATTTT. Translation gives CASSTTAGAGSSTDTQYF. V and J are TRBV4-3 and TRBJ2-3; D is perhaps TRBD2 (7 bases). The CDR3 runs 18 residues. The ends were cut back, 5 bases at V and 0 bases at J, with 21 bases in the middle. The V gene's germline CDR1 is LGHNA and CDR2 YSLEER.

As concerns this clone: This CDR3 fails to terminate in the conserved phenylalanine or tryptophan, so it likely reflects a read error. The CDR3 DNA follows: TGTGCCAGCAGCCGAGTCCCGAACTATGGCTACACCCTC. This gives the protein CASSRVPNYGYTL. The genes are TRBV6-5 and TRBJ1-2; D ambiguous. The V gene lost 6 bases and the J gene lost 2 bases, with 10 bases spanning the gap. Germline CDR1 reads MNHEY; CDR2 reads SVGAGI. The CDR3 runs to 13 residues.